Listed below are T cell receptor beta chains from one sample, sequenced in a study of blood T cell repertoires in COVID-19. The assay was immunoSEQ multiplex PCR, and TCRdb's table has in-frame clones only and misses some. The data hold around 250,000 clones, with approximately 91% observed a single time. Sequencing was done on a sample of PBMCs or T cells enriched from blood (not recorded which). Receptors were obtained from a human donor in a cohort exposed to, infected with or recovered from COVID-19 (not recorded which). The donor label of this sample is uncertain. Both conserved end residues are trimmed from each CDR3.

j_call v_call cdr3_aa
TRBJ2-7 TRBV30 AGTTGKVSIHEQY
TRBJ1-2 TRBV2 ASSEATVSYGYT
TRBJ2-3 TRBV30 AWSPRLAGGVRETDTQY
TRBJ2-3 TRBV6-5 ASSRTVFTDTQY
TRBJ2-1 TRBV7-2 ASSRAGLAFKKDEQF
TRBJ1-2 TRBV7-2 ASSSNAGPGGYGYT
TRBJ1-1 TRBV11-2 ASSYRGETEAF
TRBJ2-1 TRBV2 ASRGGGIEQF
TRBJ1-1 TRBV6-2/TRBV6-3 ASSPPGQVRAEAF
TRBJ1-1 TRBV3-1/TRBV3-2 ASGGTGAGAF
TRBJ1-5 TRBV3-1/TRBV3-2 ASSQNSAVGPQH
TRBJ2-2 TRBV7-2 ASSFGVAGGRGSGELF
TRBJ1-1 TRBV7-2 ASSHQFDTEAF
TRBJ1-4 TRBV30 AWSGAGGSNEKLF
TRBJ1-1 TRBV18 ASSPNKNTEAF
TRBJ1-1 TRBV6-5 ASRRDSGAEAF
TRBJ2-7 TRBV20-1 SASPLQGTDEQY
TRBJ2-1 TRBV29-1 SVEVGGSYNEQF
TRBJ2-5 TRBV4-3 ASSQGSAGAQETQY
TRBJ2-1 TRBV12-5 ASGRGGLSSYNEQF
TRBJ1-1 TRBV29-1 SVVQEGSEAF
TRBJ2-5 TRBV18 ASSPRQGSQETQY
TRBJ2-3 TRBV2 ASRGQGVGTDTQY
TRBJ2-3 TRBV23-1 ASSQAPRERGTDTQY
TRBJ1-1 TRBV5-8 ASSLVQGDTEAF
TRBJ2-5 TRBV3-1/TRBV3-2 ASSQAQGKETQY
TRBJ1-4 TRBV12-3/TRBV12-4 ASSLGLSEKLF
TRBJ2-2 TRBV19 ASSIGTAQGTGELF
TRBJ2-7 TRBV27 ASSYLAGSYEQY
TRBJ2-5 TRBV5-1 ASSLVPGQETQY
TRBJ1-5 TRBV4-1 ASSQDRDNQPQH
TRBJ2-7 TRBV19 ASSGGQNLYEQY
TRBJ1-2 TRBV2 ASDNRELYGYT
TRBJ2-5 TRBV11-2 ASSPGQGQETQY
TRBJ2-4 TRBV5-4 ASSLEGGRVQY
TRBJ1-5 TRBV12-3/TRBV12-4 ASSRDRYQPQH
TRBJ2-5 TRBV9 ASSSPGLAGRETQY